This entry concerns a single T cell receptor (beta chain). This sample was included in a study of blood T cell repertoires in COVID-19. Study overall: Acute and convalescent COVID-19 samples came from the United States, Italy and Spain. T cells, B-cell-depleted T cells, or PBMCs supplied cDNA or gDNA.

The CDR3 is 17 amino acids. Germline lookup yields CDR1 LGHNA and CDR2 YNFKEQ. J was trimmed by 2 bases and V by 10 bases; bases with no gene match: 11. Original processing methods: Nucleated cell counts were estimated from reference gene primer amplification. Only in-frame clones appear in the TCRdb table, and some are missing; sequencing was by immunoSEQ multiplex PCR. That table supplies the V and J calls and clone size; D and trimming were determined from the DNA. The top ten clones hold 8% to 10% of a sample with about 210,000 clones, 83% of them seen once. This receptor was taken from a woman aged 45-65 years with acute or convalescent COVID-19. The sequenced sample consisted of peripheral blood. The rearrangement joins TRBV4-2 to TRBJ2-7, with TRBD2 identical over 16 bases. CDR3 in amino acids: CAKWAPGLAGGPYEQYF. The CDR3 bases are TGTGCCAAATGGGCACCGGGACTAGCGGGAGGGCCCTACGAGCAGTACTTC.